This section outlines one TCR beta chain sequence together with its context. No antigen is known for it. The data derive from a study of T cell repertoires in cytomegalovirus infection. Study background: CMV epitopes that were recently identified and HLA-C-restricted were used alongside well-studied HLA-B-restricted ones. Matching HLA type and CMV infection were both indicated by public TCR beta signatures. Findings of the study overall: Frequencies of public TCR beta families were cumulated, and this identified carriers of CMV plus the relevant HLA. CMV-specific HLA-C-restricted TCR beta clonotypes dominated the ex vivo response.

TCRdb fed the reads into MiXCR, producing one record per CDR3 protein. This sample has a few hundred thousand distinct CDR3 sequences; 40% occur once, and the top ten carry about 46%. The TCR originated in a human donor in good health (CMV status not recorded). Some clones in this sample may be carry-over from other donors' samples. This specimen consisted of cultured PBMCs, obtained from culture after CMV antigen stimulation.

The CDR3 loop reads CASSRDSFQSTDTQYF. CDR3 nucleotides: TGTGCCAGCAGCAGAGACAGTTTCCAAAGCACAGATACGCAGTATTTT. V usage is TRBV5-4 and J usage is TRBJ2-3; tentative D call: TRBD1 (5 bases). The V gene lost 4 bases and the J gene lost 0 bases, with 15 bases spanning the gap. CDR1 is SGHNT, CDR2 YYREEE, per germline (reference sequence). This CDR3 has 16 amino acids. The full variable domain, in which reference TRBV5-4 and TRBJ2-3 provide the parts outside the CDR3, is ETGVTQSPTHLIKTRGQQVTLRCSSQSGHNTVSWYQQALGQGPQFIFQYYREEENGRGNFPPRFSGLQFPNYSSELNVNALELDDSALYLCASSRDSFQSTDTQYFGPGTRLTVL.